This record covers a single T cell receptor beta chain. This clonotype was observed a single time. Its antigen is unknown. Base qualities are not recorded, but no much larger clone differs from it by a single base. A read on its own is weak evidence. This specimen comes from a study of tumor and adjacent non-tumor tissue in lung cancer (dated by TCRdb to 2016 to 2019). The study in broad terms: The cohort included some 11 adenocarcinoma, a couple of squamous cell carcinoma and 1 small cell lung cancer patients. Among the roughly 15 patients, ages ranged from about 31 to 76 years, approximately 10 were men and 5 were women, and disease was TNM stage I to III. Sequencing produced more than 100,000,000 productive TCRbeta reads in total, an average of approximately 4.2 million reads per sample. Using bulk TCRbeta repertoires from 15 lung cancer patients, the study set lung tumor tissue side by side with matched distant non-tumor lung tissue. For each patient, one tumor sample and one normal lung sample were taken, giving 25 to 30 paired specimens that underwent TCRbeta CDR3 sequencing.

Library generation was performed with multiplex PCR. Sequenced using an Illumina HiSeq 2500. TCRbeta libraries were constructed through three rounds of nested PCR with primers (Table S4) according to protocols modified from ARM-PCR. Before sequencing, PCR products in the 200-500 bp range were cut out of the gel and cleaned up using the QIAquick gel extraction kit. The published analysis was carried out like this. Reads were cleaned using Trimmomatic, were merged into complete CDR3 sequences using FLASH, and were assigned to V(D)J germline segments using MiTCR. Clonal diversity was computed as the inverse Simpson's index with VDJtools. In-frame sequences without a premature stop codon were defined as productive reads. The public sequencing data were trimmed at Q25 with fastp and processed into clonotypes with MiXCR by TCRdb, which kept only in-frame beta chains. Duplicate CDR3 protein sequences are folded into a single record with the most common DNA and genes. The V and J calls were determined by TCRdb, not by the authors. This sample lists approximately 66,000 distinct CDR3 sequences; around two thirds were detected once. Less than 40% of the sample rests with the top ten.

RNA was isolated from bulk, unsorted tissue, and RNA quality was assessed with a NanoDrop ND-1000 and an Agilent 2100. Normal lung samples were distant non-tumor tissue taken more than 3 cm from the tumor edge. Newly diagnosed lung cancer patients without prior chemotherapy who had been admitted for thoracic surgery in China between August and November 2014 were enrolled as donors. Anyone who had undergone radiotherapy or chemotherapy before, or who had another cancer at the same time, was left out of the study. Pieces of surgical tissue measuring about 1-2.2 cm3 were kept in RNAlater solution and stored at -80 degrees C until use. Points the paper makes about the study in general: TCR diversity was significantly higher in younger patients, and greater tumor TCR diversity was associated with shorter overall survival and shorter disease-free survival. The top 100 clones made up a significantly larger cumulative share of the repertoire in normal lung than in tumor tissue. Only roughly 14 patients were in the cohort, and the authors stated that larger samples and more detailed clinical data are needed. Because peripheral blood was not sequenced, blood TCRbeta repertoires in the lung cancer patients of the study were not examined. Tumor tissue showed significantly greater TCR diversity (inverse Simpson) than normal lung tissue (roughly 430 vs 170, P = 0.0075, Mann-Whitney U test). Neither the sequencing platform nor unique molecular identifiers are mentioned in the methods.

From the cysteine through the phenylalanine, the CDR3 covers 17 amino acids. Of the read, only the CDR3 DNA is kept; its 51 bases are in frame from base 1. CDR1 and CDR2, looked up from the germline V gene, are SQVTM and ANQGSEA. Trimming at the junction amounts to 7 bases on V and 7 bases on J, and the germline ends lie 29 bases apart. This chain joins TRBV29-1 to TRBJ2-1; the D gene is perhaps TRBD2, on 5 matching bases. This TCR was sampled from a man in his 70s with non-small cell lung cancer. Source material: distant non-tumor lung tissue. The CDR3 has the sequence CSAYDPRFGLAENEQFF. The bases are TGCAGCGCCTACGACCCGCGGTTCGGACTTGCTGAGAATGAGCAGTTCTTC.